This TCR beta chain was observed in a study of technical replicates of blood from a few donors. The repertoire was sequenced with immunoSEQ multiplex PCR; TCRdb's copy has only in-frame clones and lacks some. In the table there are around 67,000 clones, around 95% of which are singletons. The sequence came from a human donor in good health. Sequences were obtained from T cells isolated from PBMCs.

The CDR3 DNA reads TGTGCCAGCAGCTTAGTAACTAGCGGGGGGGGTGAGACCCAGTACTTC. Translated, it gives CASSLVTSGGGETQYF. The gene calls are TRBV11-2 and TRBJ2-5; TRBD2 agrees at 13 bases. The CDR3 totals 16 residues. Germline assignment: CDR1 SGHAT and CDR2 FQNNGV. J was trimmed by 5 bases and V by 1 base; bases with no gene match: 4.